The present entry profiles one T cell receptor (beta chain) with its context. In the PCR, 60 Vbeta and 13 Jbeta primers were used. Produced via immunoSEQ multiplex PCR; TCRdb's table is partial and in-frame only. Of 150,000 to 180,000 clones in the sample, 75% to 85% were seen once. This sample is drawn from a study of cytomegalovirus exposure and HLA in healthy donors. The CDR3 spans 14 residues. From germline, CDR1 is SGDLS and CDR2 YYNGEE. The V end lost 5 bases, the J end lost 8 bases, and 14 bases lay between the germline ends. The clonotype was recovered from a young man in good health and CMV-seropositive. V is TRBV9 and J is TRBJ1-6, with D possibly TRBD1 on 6 matching bases. Sequencing was carried out using PBMCs. The CDR3 coding sequence is TGTGCCAGCAGACAGGGTTTTGATGATTCACCCCTCCACTTT. Translating it yields CASRQGFDDSPLHF.